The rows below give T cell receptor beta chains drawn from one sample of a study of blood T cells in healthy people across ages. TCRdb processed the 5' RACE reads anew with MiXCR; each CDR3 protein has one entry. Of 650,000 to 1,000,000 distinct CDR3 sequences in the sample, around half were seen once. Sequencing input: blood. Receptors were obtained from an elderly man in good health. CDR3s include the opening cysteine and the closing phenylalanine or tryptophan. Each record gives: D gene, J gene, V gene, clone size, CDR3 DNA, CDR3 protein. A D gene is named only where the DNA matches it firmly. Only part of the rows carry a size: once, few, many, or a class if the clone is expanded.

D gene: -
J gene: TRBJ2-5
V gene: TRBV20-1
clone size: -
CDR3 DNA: TGCAGTGCTAGAGAACGAATAGGGACCCAGTACTTC
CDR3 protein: CSARERIGTQYF

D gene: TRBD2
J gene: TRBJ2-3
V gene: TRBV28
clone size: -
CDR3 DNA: TGTGCCAGCAGTCCCCGTAGCGGGATAGGGACAGATACGCAGTATTTT
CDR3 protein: CASSPRSGIGTDTQYF

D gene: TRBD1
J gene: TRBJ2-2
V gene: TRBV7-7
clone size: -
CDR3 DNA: TGTGCTAGCAGCGGAGACAGGGGGAACACCGGGGAGCTGTTTTTT
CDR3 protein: CASSGDRGNTGELFF

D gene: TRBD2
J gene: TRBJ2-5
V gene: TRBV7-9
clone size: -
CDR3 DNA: TGTGCCAGTACGGGACTAGCGGGAGAAGAGACCCAGTACTTC
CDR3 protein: CASTGLAGEETQYF

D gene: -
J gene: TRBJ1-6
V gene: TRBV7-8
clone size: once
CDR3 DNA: TGCGCCAGCAGCTTAGAGGCGTGGGGGTCACCCCTCCACTTT
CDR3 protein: CASSLEAWGSPLHF

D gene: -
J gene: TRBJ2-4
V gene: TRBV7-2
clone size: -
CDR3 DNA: TGTGCCAGCAGCTTGAGCGGACACCACCGGAGAGACATTCAGTACTTC
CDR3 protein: CASSLSGHHRRDIQYF

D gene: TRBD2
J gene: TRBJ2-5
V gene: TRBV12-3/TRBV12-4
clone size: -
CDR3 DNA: TGTGCCAGCAGTTTAGCAACATTGCGGCTAGCGGGGAGGGAGACCCAGTACTTC
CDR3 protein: CASSLATLRLAGRETQYF

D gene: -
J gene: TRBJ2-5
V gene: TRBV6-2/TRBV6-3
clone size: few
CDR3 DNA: TGTGCCAGCAGTTATGCTCGGACAGAACAAGAGACCCAGTACTTC
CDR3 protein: CASSYARTEQETQYF

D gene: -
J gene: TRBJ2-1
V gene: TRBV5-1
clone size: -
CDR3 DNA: TGCGCCAGCATATTCTACAATGAGCAGTTCTTC
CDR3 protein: CASIFYNEQFF

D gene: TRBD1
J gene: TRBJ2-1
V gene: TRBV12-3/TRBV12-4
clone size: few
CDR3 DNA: TGTGCCAGCAGTTCCTCACCGGGACAGGGTGGCGAGCAGTTCTTC
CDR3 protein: CASSSSPGQGGEQFF

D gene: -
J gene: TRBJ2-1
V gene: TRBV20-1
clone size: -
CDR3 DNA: TGCAGTGCTAGCAAGGGACAACCGCGTAATGAGCAGTTCTTC
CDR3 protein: CSASKGQPRNEQFF

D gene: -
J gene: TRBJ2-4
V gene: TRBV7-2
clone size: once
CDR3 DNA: TGTGCCAGCAGCTCGAAACAGGAGACCAAAAACATTCAGTACTTC
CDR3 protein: CASSSKQETKNIQYF

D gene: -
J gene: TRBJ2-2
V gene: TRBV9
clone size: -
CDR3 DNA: TGTGCCAGCAGTCCCAGCGGGCGGAACACCGGGGAGCTGTTTTTT
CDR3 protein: CASSPSGRNTGELFF

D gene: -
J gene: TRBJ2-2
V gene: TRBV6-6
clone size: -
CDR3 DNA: TGTGCCAGCCTGGGGGGAGGAGGTAGCGCCGGGGAGCTGTTTTTT
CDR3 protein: CASLGGGGSAGELFF

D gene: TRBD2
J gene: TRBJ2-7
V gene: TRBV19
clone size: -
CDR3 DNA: TGTGCCAGTAGTATTAAGGGACTAGCGGAACCCGGGTACTTC
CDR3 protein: CASSIKGLAEPGYF

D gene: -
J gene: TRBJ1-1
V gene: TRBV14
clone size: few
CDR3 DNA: TGTGCCAGCAGCACAGGGCTTAACACTGAAGCTTTCTTT
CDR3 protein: CASSTGLNTEAFF

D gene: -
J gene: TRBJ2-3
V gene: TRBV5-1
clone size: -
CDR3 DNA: TGCGCCAGCAGCTTGGAAATCCGGGATACGCAGTATTTT
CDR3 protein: CASSLEIRDTQYF

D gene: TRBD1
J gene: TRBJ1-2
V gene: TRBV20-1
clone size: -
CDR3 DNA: TGCAGTGCCCCCACCTCGACAGGGTCCTATGGCTACACCTTC
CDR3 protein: CSAPTSTGSYGYTF

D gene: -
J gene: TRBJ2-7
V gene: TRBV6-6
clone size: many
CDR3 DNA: TGTGCCAGCGCCGTCTCCTACGAGCAGTACTTC
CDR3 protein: CASAVSYEQYF

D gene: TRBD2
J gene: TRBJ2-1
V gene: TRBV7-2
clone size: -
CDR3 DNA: TGTGCCAGCAGCGACCAACCGGGACTAAATGAGCAGTTCTTC
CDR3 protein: CASSDQPGLNEQFF

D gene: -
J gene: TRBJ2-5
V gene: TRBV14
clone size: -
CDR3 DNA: TGTGCCAGCAGCCCCGGGACGTCTTCAGGATTAGAGACCCAGTACTTC
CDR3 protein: CASSPGTSSGLETQYF

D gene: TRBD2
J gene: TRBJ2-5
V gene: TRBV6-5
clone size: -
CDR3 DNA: TGTGCCAGCAGTCGGACTAGCGGGAGTTACGAGCAGCACTTC
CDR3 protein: CASSRTSGSYEQHF

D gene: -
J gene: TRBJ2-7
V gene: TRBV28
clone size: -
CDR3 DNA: TGTGCCAGCAGTCCGAGGGTTAGCGGCCCCCCCTACGAGCAGTACTTC
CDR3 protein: CASSPRVSGPPYEQYF

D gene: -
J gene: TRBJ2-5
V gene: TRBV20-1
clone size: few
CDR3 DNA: TGCAGTGCTAGAGTAGGGGAAGGGTTCGAGACCCAGTACTTC
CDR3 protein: CSARVGEGFETQYF

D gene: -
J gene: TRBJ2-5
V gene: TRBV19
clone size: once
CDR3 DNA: TGTGCCAGTAGTATTGTCGCCGGGGAAGAGACCCAGTACTTC
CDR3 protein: CASSIVAGEETQYF

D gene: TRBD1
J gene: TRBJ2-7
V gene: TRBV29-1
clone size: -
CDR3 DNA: TGCAGCGTAGGGCGACAGGGAACCGAGCAGTACTTC
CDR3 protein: CSVGRQGTEQYF

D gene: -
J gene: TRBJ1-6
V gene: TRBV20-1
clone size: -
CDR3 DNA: TGCAGTGCTAGGCCGGGACACTCCTATAATTCACCCCTCCACTTT
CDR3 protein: CSARPGHSYNSPLHF

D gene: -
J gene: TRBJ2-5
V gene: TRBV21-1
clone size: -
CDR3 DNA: TGTGCCAGCAGCGAATTGGGGACGAGCGGGAGCAATGAGCAGTACTTC
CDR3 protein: CASSELGTSGSNEQYF

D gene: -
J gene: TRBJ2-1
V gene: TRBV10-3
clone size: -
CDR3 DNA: TGTGCCATCAGTGAGGACCAGGGAATGAATGAGCAGTTCTTC
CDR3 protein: CAISEDQGMNEQFF

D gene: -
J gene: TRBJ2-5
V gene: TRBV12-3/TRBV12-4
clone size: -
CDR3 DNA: TGTGCCAGCAGTCTGGAGGGGGGTCCACAGACCCAGTACTTC
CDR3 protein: CASSLEGGPQTQYF

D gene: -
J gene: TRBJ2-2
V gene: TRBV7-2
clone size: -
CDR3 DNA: TGTGCCAGCAGCTTAAATGGGGCCCACACCGGGGAGCTGTTTTTT
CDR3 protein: CASSLNGAHTGELFF

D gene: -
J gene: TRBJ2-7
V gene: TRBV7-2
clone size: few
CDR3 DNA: TGTGCCAGCAGCTGGACCTCCAGGGACTACGAGCAGTACTTC
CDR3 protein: CASSWTSRDYEQYF

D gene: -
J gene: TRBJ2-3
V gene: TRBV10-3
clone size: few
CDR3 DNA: TGTGCCATCAGTGAGCGGGAGACTGTAGATACGCAGTATTTT
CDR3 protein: CAISERETVDTQYF

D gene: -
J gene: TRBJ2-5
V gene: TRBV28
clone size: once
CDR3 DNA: TGTGCCAGCATACAGGCTGAGCATCAAAGCGAGACCCAGTACTTC
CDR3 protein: CASIQAEHQSETQYF

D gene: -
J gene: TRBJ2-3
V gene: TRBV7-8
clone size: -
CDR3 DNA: TGTGCCAGCAGCGAACTGGGGCGGGATACGCAGTATTTT
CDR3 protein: CASSELGRDTQYF

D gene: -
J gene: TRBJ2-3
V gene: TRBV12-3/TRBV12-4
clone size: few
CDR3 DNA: TGTGCCAGCAGTTTTGCAGGGGCGGGAGATACGCAGTATTTT
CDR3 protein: CASSFAGAGDTQYF

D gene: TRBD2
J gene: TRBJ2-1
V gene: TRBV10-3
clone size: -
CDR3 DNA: TGTGCCATCAGCCTTTCGACTAGCGGGAGGTCCTACAATGAGCAGTTCTTC
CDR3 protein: CAISLSTSGRSYNEQFF

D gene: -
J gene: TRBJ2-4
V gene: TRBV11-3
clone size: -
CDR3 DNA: TGTGCCAGCAGCTTAGTGGGGACCAAAAACATTCAGTACTTC
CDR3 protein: CASSLVGTKNIQYF

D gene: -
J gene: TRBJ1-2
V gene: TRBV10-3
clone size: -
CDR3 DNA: TGTGCCATCTGGAATGGGGGCTATGGCTACACCTTC
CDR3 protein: CAIWNGGYGYTF

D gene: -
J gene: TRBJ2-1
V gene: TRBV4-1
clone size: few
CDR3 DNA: TGCGCCAGCAGCCAAGGTCACGGACAGGGAGGGTACAATGAGCAGTTCTTC
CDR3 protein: CASSQGHGQGGYNEQFF

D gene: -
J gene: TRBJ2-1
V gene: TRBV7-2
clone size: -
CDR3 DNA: TGTGCCAGCGGCTTATCTTCCAATGAGCAGTTCTTC
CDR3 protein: CASGLSSNEQFF

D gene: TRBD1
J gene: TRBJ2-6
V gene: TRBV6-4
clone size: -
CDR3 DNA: TGTGCCAGCAGTCGAGACAGGGGGAGCGGGGCCAACGTCCTGACTTTC
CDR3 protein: CASSRDRGSGANVLTF

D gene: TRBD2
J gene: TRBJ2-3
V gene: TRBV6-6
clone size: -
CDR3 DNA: TGTGCCAGCAGGCCGACTAGCGGGGGGAGCACAGATACGCAGTATTTT
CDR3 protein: CASRPTSGGSTDTQYF

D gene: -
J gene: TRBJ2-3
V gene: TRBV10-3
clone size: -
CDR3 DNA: TGTGCCATCAGGGGAATGGATACGCAGTATTTT
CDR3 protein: CAIRGMDTQYF

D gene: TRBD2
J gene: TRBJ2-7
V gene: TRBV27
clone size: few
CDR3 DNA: TGTGCCAGCAGTCCTCCTTTTCGGGAGGTATCCTACGAGCAGTACTTC
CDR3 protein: CASSPPFREVSYEQYF